The 12 T cell receptor beta chains below come from one sample, sequenced in a study of blood T cells in healthy people across ages. A second about 7 to 11 cycle PCR used barcoded and J-beta primers. TCRdb re-called the 5' RACE reads with MiXCR, one entry per CDR3 protein. The table lists 600,000 to 850,000 distinct CDR3 sequences, approximately 43% of them singletons, with 20% to 25% in the top ten. Input material: blood. Source of these receptors: a woman in her sixties or seventies in good health.

This clonotype was counted only a few times. The chain links TRBV5-6 to TRBJ2-1, with 13 bases aligning to TRBD2. Germline CDR1 reads SGHDT; CDR2 reads YYEEEE. This CDR3 comprises 15 residues. J gave up 8 bases and V 4 bases, and 6 bases lay outside the gene matches. The CDR3 nucleotides read TGTGCCAGCAGCCCCCGGACTAGCGGGGGAGATGAGCAGTTCTTC. It specifies CASSPRTSGGDEQFF.

This clonotype was detected only a few times. This rearrangement joins TRBV9 to TRBJ2-7, with 10 nucleotides matching TRBD2. Germline-derived CDR1 and CDR2 are SGDLS and YYNGEE. The CDR3 sequence is 16 residues long. V lost 5 bases to trimming and J lost 1 base; unmatched junction nucleotides: 9. The CDR3 region has the DNA TGTGCCAGCAGTCCCAGGGCTAGCGGGGGATCCTACGAGCAGTACTTC. This translates into CASSPRASGGSYEQYF.

The chain uses TRBV6-5 and TRBJ1-1, with D uncertain. With 2 bases removed from V and 0 bases from J, the gap between germline ends came to 13 bases. Germline V gives CDR1 MNHEY, CDR2 SVGAGI. The CDR3 spans 16 residues. DNA for the CDR3: TGTGCCAGCAGTTACCATAATGGGTATATGAACACTGAAGCTTTCTTT. Encoded protein: CASSYHNGYMNTEAFF.

A single count supports this clonotype. This chain connects TRBV29-1 to TRBJ2-4, with TRBD1 identical over 9 bases. With the DNA end fitting TRBJ2-5 better, the J assignment may be wrong. The CDR3 is made up of 14 amino acids. Germline-derived CDR1 and CDR2 are SQVTM and ANQGSEA. This chain's CDR3 is CSAGQGLVQETQYF. DNA for the CDR3: TGCAGCGCAGGACAGGGGTTAGTCCAAGAGACCCAGTACTTC.

This clonotype has only a few counts. The rearrangement uses TRBV20-1 and TRBJ2-1; 7 bases fit TRBD2. The V segment lost 3 bases and the J segment 0 bases; nucleotides outside the gene matches: 8. This CDR3 spans 16 amino acids. Germline V lookup: CDR1 DFQATT, CDR2 SNEGSKA (reference sequence). Here the CDR3 reads CSASQLGGSSYNEQFF. The DNA of the CDR3 is TGCAGTGCTAGCCAGTTGGGGGGGAGCTCCTACAATGAGCAGTTCTTC.

The sample holds one count of this clonotype. This chain connects TRBV28 to TRBJ1-3; TRBD1 agrees at 10 bases. This CDR3 has 16 amino acids. With V trimmed by 5 bases and J by 4 bases, 8 bases remained unmatched. Germline values: CDR1 MDHEN, CDR2 SYDVKM. The CDR3 spells CASSPGTGVSGNTIYF. The CDR3 region has the DNA TGTGCCAGCAGTCCTGGGACAGGGGTGTCGGGAAACACCATATATTTT. Complete variable domain (other parts from reference TRBV28 and TRBJ1-3): DVKVTQSSRYLVKRTGEKVFLECVQDMDHENMFWYRQDPGLGLRLIYFSYDVKMKEKGDIPEGYSVSREKKERFSLILESASTNQTSMYLCASSPGTGVSGNTIYFGEGSWLTVV.

J is TRBJ2-1 and V is TRBV9; 14 nucleotides agree with TRBD2. Per germline, CDR1 SGDLS and CDR2 YYNGEE. The CDR3 runs 14 residues. The ends lost 9 bases at V and 7 bases at J; junction bases unmatched: 6. CDR3 bases: TGTGCCACAACCCGACTAGCGGGAGGGAATGAGCAGTTCTTC. Translating gives CATTRLAGGNEQFF. Using reference TRBV9 and TRBJ2-1 for the parts outside the CDR3, the full variable domain is DSGVTQTPKHLITATGQRVTLRCSPRSGDLSVYWYQQSLDQGLQFLIQYYNGEERAKGNILERFSAQQFPDLHSELNLSSLELGDSALYFCATTRLAGGNEQFFGPGTRLTVL.

This clonotype was counted once. One base away lies a much larger clone, so this may be a sequencing read error. J is TRBJ1-1 and V is TRBV5-1; 9 positions agree with TRBD1. Per the germline V gene, CDR1 is SGHRS and CDR2 is YFSETQ. The CDR3 runs to 13 residues. CDR3 DNA sequence: TGCGCCAGCAGCTATGACAGGGGGACTGAAGCTTCCTTT. Translating it yields CASSYDRGTEASF.

The chain has TRBV7-2 and TRBJ2-7; 8 nucleotides agree with TRBD2. The CDR3 has 15 amino acids. Germline CDR1 SGHTA, CDR2 FQGNSA. The trim removed 2 bases at V and 3 bases at J, leaving 6 bases unmatched. The CDR3 here is CASSLSGGDRYEQYF. CDR3 nucleotide sequence: TGTGCCAGCAGCTTATCGGGGGGGGATCGCTACGAGCAGTACTTC.

The gene calls are TRBV9 and TRBJ1-1, with D maybe TRBD1 (5 bases). CDR1 and CDR2 from the germline V gene are SGDLS and YYNGEE. The CDR3 spans 15 residues. V was cut by 3 bases and J by 3 bases, with 15 bases left in between. CDR3 region: CASSGQGDSDTEAFF. The CDR3 bases are TGTGCCAGCAGCGGTCAGGGAGATTCGGACACTGAAGCTTTCTTT.

The chain links TRBV20-1 to TRBJ2-7; TRBD2 matches at 8 bases. Trimming at V came to 6 bases and at J to 6 bases, leaving 7 bases not matched to a gene. The CDR3 runs 12 residues. In germline, CDR1 is DFQATT, CDR2 SNEGSKA (reference sequence). DNA of the CDR3: TGCAGTGCAAGACGGGGGGGTACCGAGCAGTACTTC. Translation: CSARRGGTEQYF.

This rearrangement joins TRBV20-1 to TRBJ2-7; 8 bases are a match to TRBD1. The CDR3 runs to 15 residues. Germline CDR1 DFQATT, CDR2 SNEGSKA (reference sequence). After removal of 0 bases from V and 4 bases from J, the junction contained 8 bases not matched to a gene. CDR3 amino acids: CSARDSGTGGYEQYF. Written as DNA, the CDR3 is TGCAGTGCTAGAGATTCTGGGACAGGCGGTTACGAGCAGTACTTC.